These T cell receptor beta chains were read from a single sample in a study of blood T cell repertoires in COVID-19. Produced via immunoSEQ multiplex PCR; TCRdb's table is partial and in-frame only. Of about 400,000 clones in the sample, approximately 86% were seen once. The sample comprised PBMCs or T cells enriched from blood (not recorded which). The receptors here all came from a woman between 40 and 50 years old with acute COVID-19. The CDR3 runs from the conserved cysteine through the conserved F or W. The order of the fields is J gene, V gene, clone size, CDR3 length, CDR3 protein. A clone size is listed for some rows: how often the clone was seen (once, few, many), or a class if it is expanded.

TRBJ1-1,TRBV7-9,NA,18,CASSLPRGRRPMNTEAFF
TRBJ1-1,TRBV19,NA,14,CASSPRTIGPEAFF
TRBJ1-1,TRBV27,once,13,CASSWTGLTEAFF
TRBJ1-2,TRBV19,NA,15,CASTLRDRGLGGYTF
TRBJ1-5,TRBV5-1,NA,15,CASSLGDRSNQPQHF
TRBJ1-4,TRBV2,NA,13,CASSQGAVEKLFF
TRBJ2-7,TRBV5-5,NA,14,CASSWWTGNGEQYF
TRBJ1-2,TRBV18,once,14,CASSPREANYGYTF
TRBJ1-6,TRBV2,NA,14,CASTEDRGNSPLHF
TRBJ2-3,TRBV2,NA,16,CASSTGTSGRTDTQYF
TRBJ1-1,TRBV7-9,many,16,CASSITGGEWGTEAFF
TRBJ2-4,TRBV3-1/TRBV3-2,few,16,CASSHSGQGAVDIQYF
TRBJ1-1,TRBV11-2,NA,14,CASSSQGARTEAFF
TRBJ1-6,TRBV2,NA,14,CASSDQGNNSPLHF
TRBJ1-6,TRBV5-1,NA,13,CASSLEMTPPLHF
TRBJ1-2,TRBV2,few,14,CASRGRTGTSSYTF
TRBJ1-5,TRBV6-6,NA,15,CASSPGHNSNQPQHF
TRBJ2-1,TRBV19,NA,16,CASSVPGTRGYNEQFF